Detailed here is one TCR beta chain. No cognate antigen has been identified for it. No per-base quality is available; no much larger clone lies one base away. On an AutoMACS, CD4+ and CD8+ cells were isolated via positive magnetic bead selection, and their purity was verified by flow cytometry. A TCR V beta antibody panel was used in flow cytometry to screen first for clonal expansions, which were then characterized by TCRB deep sequencing of sorted CD8+ fractions. Peripheral blood mononuclear cells were isolated by Ficoll-Paque PLUS density gradient separation. DNA from CD4-enriched, CD8-enriched or PBMC samples was extracted using Nucleospin Tissue or Tissue XS kits and then quantified on a Qubit 2.0 fluorometer. V is cut by 4 bases and J by 1 base, and the space between the germline ends is 16 bases. CDR1 and CDR2 were assigned from the germline V gene as MGHRA and YSYEKL. The CDR3 contains 16 residues, cysteine and phenylalanine counted. The read is trimmed to its CDR3 DNA, 48 bases read in frame from base 1.

The immunoSEQ assay was applied to genomic DNA for TCRB CDR3 sequencing. Per the source publication's procedure: Published virus-specific TCRB sequences were compared with patient CD8+ clones larger than 1%, and only a few matches were found. Only productive TCRB rearrangements were included in the analyses. A clone was defined by a unique TCRB CDR3 sequence, and clonality was computed as a productive clonality index based on Shannon entropy. Repertoire overlap for a pair of samples was computed from each clone's template counts relative to total templates per sample. A correlation with a Spearman r of roughly 0.61 was found between V-gene usage by flow cytometry and V-gene usage by TCRB sequencing. The table comes from immuneACCESS by way of TCRdb, which keeps in-frame sequences with V and J called. Part of the clones is missing from these tables; in studies checked, under half for an unresolved V gene and the rest for unknown reasons. V and J calls and clone size follow that table, whereas D and trimming were derived from the DNA. The sample table contains about 7,000 clones; only one count was recorded for roughly 82% of them. 15% to 17% of the sample belongs to the ten largest clones.

This record belongs to a study of somatic mutations in cytotoxic T cells in rheumatoid arthritis (TCRdb year 2017). Context from the whole study: Before any treatment started and right after they were diagnosed, patients gave peripheral blood samples (30 ml EDTA). Whether expanded CD8+ T-cell clones in untreated, newly diagnosed rheumatoid arthritis carry somatic mutations was the study question, and clonality was characterized with TCRB deep sequencing. Patients and controls did not essentially differ in median age, which was nearly identical between the groups. TCRB deep sequencing covered 65 to 80 patients with rheumatoid arthritis along with some 22 healthy controls. Some V beta antibody-stained T-cell populations were flow-sorted on a FACSAria II or Sony SH800 at nearly 100% purity, and sorted V beta1+ cells also underwent TCRB sequencing. The paper's findings and limits, for the study overall: Several identical CD8+ TCRB sequences were found in both blood and synovial fluid, and in about an eighth of the 65 patients the largest CD8+ clone exceeded 20% of CD8+ cells. The antigen targets of the expanded CD8+ clones were unknown, and absence from virus-specific databases did not rule out viral specificity. The slight TRBV07 underrepresentation in patients was not adjusted for multiple comparisons. Healthy controls showed no age-related increase in CD8+ clonality, whereas patients did (Spearman r ~ 0.49). There was no significant difference in CD8+ T-cell clonality between rheumatoid arthritis patients and age-matched healthy controls.

The chain is assembled from TRBV4-1 and TRBJ1-1; the D gene is possibly TRBD1, with 5 bases matching. Sample: CD8+ T cells sorted from blood. The TCR comes from an adult with rheumatoid arthritis. The bases read TGCGCCAGCAGCCTACATACCGGGACCGAGAACACTGAAGCTTTCTTT. Its product reads: CASSLHTGTENTEAFF.